The 17 T cell receptor beta chains presented below share a single source sample, sequenced in a study of T cell repertoires in cytomegalovirus infection. One entry per CDR3 protein, called by TCRdb with MiXCR from the reads. The sample has 100,000 to 150,000 distinct CDR3 sequences, about 24% seen once. No cognate antigen is known for these TCRs. Sequenced material: PBMCs, sequenced either directly or after in vitro stimulation (not recorded which). These receptors all come from a human donor in good health (CMV status not recorded). Some clones in this sample may be carry-over from other donors' samples.

This clonotype was picked up a small number of times. The chain couples TRBV7-2 to TRBJ2-7, with 12 bases lining up with TRBD2. Germline values: CDR1 SGHTA, CDR2 FQGNSA. V shed 5 bases and J 2 bases; nucleotides not matched to a gene: 13. The CDR3 consists of 18 residues. This CDR3 is CASSQQTSGSFTAYEQYF. In nucleotides, the CDR3 is TGTGCCAGCAGCCAACAGACTAGCGGGAGCTTTACAGCCTACGAGCAGTACTTC.

The rearrangement joins TRBV2 to TRBJ2-3; D is perhaps TRBD2 (6 bases). The V end lost 6 bases, the J end lost 6 bases, and 16 bases lay between the germline ends. Germline V gene sequence: CDR1 SNHLY, CDR2 FYNNEI. This CDR3 has 14 residues. This chain's CDR3 is CASRGTSLADTQYF. The CDR3 DNA sequence: TGTGCCAGCAGGGGTACTAGCCTAGCGGATACGCAGTATTTT. The full variable domain, with the rest looked up from reference TRBV2 and TRBJ2-3, is EPEVTQTPSHQVTQMGQEVILRCVPISNHLYFYWYRQILGQKVEFLVSFYNNEISEKSEIFDDQFSVERPDGSNFTLKIRSTKLEDSAMYFCASRGTSLADTQYFGPGTRLTVL.

The chain carries TRBV27 and TRBJ2-1; no clear D. CDR1 is MNHEY and CDR2 is SMNVEV in the germline V gene (reference sequence). The CDR3 runs to 11 residues. V shed 5 bases and J shed 2 bases, with 1 base lying between them. The CDR3 here is CASSAYNEQFF. CDR3 sequence (DNA): TGTGCCAGCAGTGCCTACAATGAGCAGTTCTTC.

This clonotype was observed a handful of times. In nucleotides, the CDR3 is TGTGCCAGCAGCGTTGGCGGACCCCCCTCCTACAATGAGCAGTTCTTC. Protein sequence: CASSVGGPPSYNEQFF. The chain is built from TRBV9 and TRBJ2-1; D is unclear. Per the germline V gene, CDR1 is SGDLS and CDR2 is YYNGEE. This CDR3 is 16 amino acids long. The V gene lost 2 bases and the J gene lost 0 bases, with 12 bases spanning the gap.

This clonotype was recorded a few times. The V gene is TRBV24-1, the J gene TRBJ2-3; the match to TRBD2 covers 8 bases. V lost 6 bases to trimming and J lost 2 bases; unmatched junction nucleotides: 9. Per the germline V gene, CDR1 is KGHDR and CDR2 is SFDVKD. The CDR3 is made up of 16 amino acids. The CDR3 bases are TGTGCCACCAGTACCGGGGGGGGACTCAACACAGATACGCAGTATTTT. This codes for CATSTGGGLNTDTQYF.

This clonotype was seen a handful of times. The V and J genes are TRBV12-3 or TRBV12-4 and TRBJ2-1; 7 bases map to TRBD1. This CDR3 comprises 16 residues. The V segment lost 2 bases and the J segment 9 bases; nucleotides outside the gene matches: 13. As DNA, the CDR3 is TGTGCCAGCAGTTTAAACGGCAGGGGGTGGTGGAGTGAGCAGTTCTTC. It yields the protein CASSLNGRGWWSEQFF.

This chain uses TRBV2 with TRBJ2-7; D is possibly TRBD1 or TRBD2 (5 bases each). V shed 1 base and J shed 1 base, with 11 bases lying between them. The CDR3 runs to 15 residues. Per germline, CDR1 SNHLY and CDR2 FYNNEI. This chain's CDR3 is CASSEEGTPSYEQYV. As DNA, the CDR3 is TGTGCCAGCAGTGAAGAGGGGACGCCTTCCTACGAGCAGTACGTC.

This clonotype was seen a handful of times. The V call is TRBV19, the J call TRBJ2-1; 7 nucleotides align to TRBD2. V lost 0 bases, J lost 7 bases, and 6 bases stayed unmatched. The CDR3 has 15 residues. Germline CDR1 reads LNHDA; CDR2 reads SQIVND (reference sequence). This CDR3 reads CASSIDAGAQNEQFF. The CDR3 coding sequence is TGTGCCAGTAGTATAGATGCGGGAGCGCAAAATGAGCAGTTCTTC. Complete variable domain (other parts from reference TRBV19 and TRBJ2-1): DGGITQSPKYLFRKEGQNVTLSCEQNLNHDAMYWYRQDPGQGLRLIYYSQIVNDFQKGDIAEGYSVSREKKESFPLTVTSAQKNPTAFYLCASSIDAGAQNEQFFGPGTRLTVL.

Many counts were recorded for this clonotype. The J gene is TRBJ1-4, the V gene TRBV12-3 or TRBV12-4; no firm D call. The CDR3 extends over 13 amino acids. V was trimmed by 3 bases and J by 10 bases, leaving 12 bases between them. CDR3 DNA: TGTGCCAGCAGTTTTGGGGATACGGTAAAACTGTTTTTT. The encoded protein is CASSFGDTVKLFF.

Many counts were recorded for this clonotype. This chain links TRBV6-1 with TRBJ2-7; D possibly uses TRBD1 or TRBD2 (5 bases each). This CDR3 is built from 13 residues. Germline assignment: CDR1 MNHNS and CDR2 SASEGT. V shed 5 bases and J shed 0 bases, with 8 bases lying between them. The CDR3 DNA is TGTGCCAGCAGTCGGGGCTTCTCCTACGAGCAGTACTTC. Translated, it gives CASSRGFSYEQYF.

This clonotype was recorded a few times. This chain links TRBV18 with TRBJ2-7, with D tentatively TRBD1 (6 bases). The CDR3 is 12 amino acids. The germline V gene has CDR1 KGHSH and CDR2 LQKENI. V gave up 6 bases and J gave up 5 bases, with 11 bases separating them. The CDR3 DNA sequence: TGTGCCAGCTCGCGAGACAGGCACGAGCAGTACTTC. This sequence encodes CASSRDRHEQYF.

The J gene is TRBJ2-3, the V gene TRBV6-2 or TRBV6-3; 8 nucleotides match TRBD2. CDR3 length: 19 amino acids. Germline lookup yields CDR1 MNHEY and CDR2 SVGEGT. Trimming removed 0 bases from V and 4 bases from J; junction bases left unmatched: 15. The CDR3 DNA reads TGTGCCAGCAGTTACTCGAAGAGGGGCCAGCGGGAGCGCGCAGATACGCAGTATTTT. Residues: CASSYSKRGQRERADTQYF.

This clonotype occurred a few times. This rearrangement joins TRBV2 to TRBJ1-1, with D possibly TRBD1 on 5 matching bases. The germline V and J ends were trimmed by 6 bases and 0 bases, with 8 bases remaining between them. This CDR3 has 13 residues. The germline V gene encodes CDR1 SNHLY and CDR2 FYNNEI. The CDR3 DNA follows: TGTGCCAGCAGGCGGGACTTGAACACTGAAGCTTTCTTT. Protein sequence: CASRRDLNTEAFF.

V gene TRBV11-2 combines with J gene TRBJ2-3; D uncertain. With 2 bases removed from V and 3 bases from J, the gap between germline ends came to 12 bases. Germline V gene sequence: CDR1 SGHAT, CDR2 FQNNGV. This CDR3 has 15 amino acids. The CDR3 DNA follows: TGTGCCAGCAGCTTACTCCGCTCCCGAACAGATACGCAGTATTTT. Protein: CASSLLRSRTDTQYF.

This clonotype was counted only a few times. This chain joins TRBV7-6 and TRBJ2-1; D is perhaps TRBD2 (6 bases). Trimming took off 1 base at V and 3 bases at J, with 16 bases between the two ends. Germline CDR1 is SGHVS and CDR2 is FNYEAQ. The CDR3 consists of 17 residues. The CDR3 bases are TGTGCCAGCAGCTTAGGAGTAGCGGAGGCTGGCTACAATGAGCAGTTCTTC. Protein sequence: CASSLGVAEAGYNEQFF. Supplemented by reference TRBV7-6 and TRBJ2-1, the full variable domain reads GAGVSQSPRYKVTKRGQDVALRCDPISGHVSLYWYRQALGQGPEFLTYFNYEAQQDKSGLPNDRFSAERPEGSISTLTIQRTEQRDSAMYRCASSLGVAEAGYNEQFFGPGTRLTVL.

This clonotype was detected a few times. The chain is built from TRBV28 and TRBJ1-5, with TRBD1 as a possible D gene (6 bases). Between the trimmed V and J ends, which lost 11 bases and 3 bases, there was a span of 14 bases. CDR3 length equals 13 residues. Germline V gene data show CDR1 as MDHEN and CDR2 as SYDVKM. CDR3 loop: CAARRGLNQPQHF. CDR3 sequence (DNA): TGTGCCGCAAGGCGGGGGCTCAATCAGCCCCAGCATTTT.

This clonotype was seen a handful of times. The chain links TRBV11-2 to TRBJ2-2; 7 bases map to TRBD2. V lost 4 bases to trimming and J lost 2 bases; unmatched junction nucleotides: 4. From germline, CDR1 is SGHAT and CDR2 FQNNGV. CDR3 size: 15 residues. The CDR3 loop is CASSWGGSNTGELFF. The CDR3 DNA is TGTGCCAGCAGCTGGGGGGGGTCAAACACCGGGGAGCTGTTTTTT. The full variable domain, completed using reference TRBV11-2 and TRBJ2-2, is EAGVAQSPRYKIIEKRQSVAFWCNPISGHATLYWYQQILGQGPKLLIQFQNNGVVDDSQLPKDRFSAERLKGVDSTLKIQPAKLEDSAVYLCASSWGGSNTGELFFGEGSRLTVL.